These 27 T cell receptor beta chains were sequenced from one sample in a study of CD8 T cells in ankylosing spondylitis (dated by TCRdb to 2017 to 2019). Library preparation employed 5' RACE. This sample was sequenced with an Illumina HiSeq 2500. TCRdb reanalyzed the raw reads on its own, using fastp at Q25 for trimming and MiXCR for clone calling, and kept in-frame beta chains. Each entry is one CDR3 protein sequence, shown with its most common DNA and genes. The sample yields approximately 69,000 distinct CDR3 sequences; about 5.2% were counted once. Approximately 2.1% of the sample comes from the top ten. The specimen was blood, either unsorted or a sorted T cell fraction (not recorded which). The source is a male donor with ankylosing spondylitis or in good health (not recorded which).

This clonotype was detected ten times or more. The V and J genes are TRBV7-9 and TRBJ2-7, with 9 bases aligning to TRBD1. V lost 6 bases, J lost 5 bases, and 5 bases stayed unmatched. Germline V CDR1 and CDR2: SEHNR, FQNEAQ (reference sequence). CDR3 length equals 13 residues. The CDR3 reads CASRSRDRDEQYF. The CDR3 nucleotides read TGTGCCAGCAGGTCCCGGGACAGGGACGAGCAGTACTTC.

Many counts were recorded for this clonotype. The chain recombines TRBV14 with TRBJ2-1; 11 positions match TRBD2. V was clipped by 3 bases and J by 3 bases; unmatched bases: 7. This CDR3 comprises 17 residues. Germline lookup yields CDR1 SGHDN and CDR2 FVKESK. CDR3 sequence reads: CASSHLSSGGSYNEQFF. The CDR3 DNA follows: TGTGCCAGCAGCCACCTATCTAGCGGGGGGAGCTACAATGAGCAGTTCTTC.

In this sample, this clonotype turned up many times. The chain links TRBV24-1 to TRBJ2-1; D possibly corresponds to TRBD2 (5 bases). CDR3 length: 13 amino acids. V was pared by 1 base and J by 5 bases, with 5 bases between. The germline V gene has CDR1 KGHDR and CDR2 SFDVKD. The CDR3 DNA reads TGTGCCACCAGTGATTTTAGCGACAATGAGCAGTTCTTC. This sequence encodes CATSDFSDNEQFF.

This clonotype was recorded many times. This sequence joins TRBV4-1 and TRBJ1-3, with D possibly TRBD1 on 6 matching bases. V was cut by 0 bases and J by 0 bases, with 6 bases left in between. CDR3 length equals 15 residues. CDR1 is MGHRA, CDR2 YSYEKL, per germline. CDR3 bases: TGCGCCAGCAGCCAAGAGGGGGCCTCTGGAAACACCATATATTTT. Translation: CASSQEGASGNTIYF.

Many counts were recorded for this clonotype. V gene TRBV6-1 combines with J gene TRBJ2-6; 7 bases fit TRBD1. This CDR3 has 14 amino acids. The germline CDR1 and CDR2 sequences are MNHNS and SASEGT. Trimming took 8 bases from V and 2 from J; bases not matched to a gene: 3. In DNA, the CDR3 is TGTGCCAGCCACGACAGGGCTGGGGCCAACGTCCTGACTTTC. Translated: CASHDRAGANVLTF.

The sample holds many counts of this clonotype. This chain links TRBV28 with TRBJ2-3; 11 positions match TRBD1. This CDR3 comprises 15 residues. CDR1 is MDHEN, CDR2 SYDVKM, per germline. Trimming removed 6 bases from V and 2 bases from J; junction bases left unmatched: 4. DNA for the CDR3: TGTGCCAGCAGGGAGGACAGGGGGCCCACAGATACGCAGTATTTT. Amino acids: CASREDRGPTDTQYF.

This clonotype occurred many times. This chain connects TRBV12-3 or TRBV12-4 to TRBJ1-1, with TRBD1 identical over 11 bases. V lost 5 bases to trimming and J lost 6 bases; unmatched junction nucleotides: 8. CDR3 length: 15 residues. The CDR3 DNA sequence: TGTGCCAGCAGTCCCGGACAGGGGGCGTTCGCTGAAGCTTTCTTT. Translating gives CASSPGQGAFAEAFF.

This clonotype has ten or more counts. This chain uses TRBV12-3 or TRBV12-4 with TRBJ1-2; tentatively, D is TRBD1 (6 bases). V was shortened by 2 bases and J by 6 bases, with 16 bases between the two germline ends. This CDR3 region has 15 residues. The DNA for the CDR3 is TGTGCCAGCAGTTTAAGTCTGGGGGCTCCGAATGGCTACACCTTC. It yields the protein CASSLSLGAPNGYTF.

This clonotype showed up many times. The chain is built from TRBV6-5 and TRBJ1-6; a possible D gene is TRBD1 (5 bases). CDR1 and CDR2 (germline): MNHEY, SVGAGI. Trimming shortened V by 2 bases and J by 8 bases, and 10 bases separated the two germline ends. This CDR3 is 14 amino acids long. The CDR3: CASSYDRSDSPLHF. The CDR3 DNA reads TGTGCCAGCAGTTACGACAGATCCGATTCACCCCTCCACTTT.

This clonotype was detected many times. The chain has TRBV5-1 and TRBJ2-7, with TRBD2 identical over 13 bases. This CDR3 has 15 residues. Germline-derived CDR1 and CDR2 are SGHRS and YFSETQ. V lost 4 bases, J lost 4 bases, and 5 bases stayed unmatched. CDR3 in DNA: TGCGCCAGCAGCAGGACTAGCGGGGGCCCTTACGAGCAGTACTTC. Translation gives CASSRTSGGPYEQYF.

This clonotype was picked up many times. The chain uses TRBV5-1 and TRBJ2-7; no clear D gene. The germline V gene encodes CDR1 SGHRS and CDR2 YFSETQ. Trimming took off 4 bases at V and 3 bases at J, with 11 bases between the two ends. The CDR3 spans 13 residues. This chain's CDR3 is CASSQSDGYEQYF. The CDR3 DNA is TGCGCCAGCAGCCAGTCGGACGGCTACGAGCAGTACTTC.

This clonotype was observed at least ten times. The chain has TRBV24-1 and TRBJ2-3; TRBD1 might be the D (6 bases). Germline-derived CDR1 and CDR2 are KGHDR and SFDVKD. Between the trimmed V and J ends, which lost 4 bases and 5 bases, there was a span of 12 bases. CDR3 size: 14 residues. Here the CDR3 DNA reads TGTGCCACCAGTGACCCGACAGGTGGAGATACGCAGTATTTT. Protein product: CATSDPTGGDTQYF.

This clonotype was observed at least ten times. The DNA of the CDR3 is TGCAGTGCTAGGGACACCCGGGGCAATCAGCCCCAGCATTTT. It specifies CSARDTRGNQPQHF. The chain is built from TRBV20-1 and TRBJ1-5, with a tentative D call TRBD1 (5 bases). V was shortened by 3 bases and J by 2 bases, with 11 bases between the two germline ends. This CDR3 region has 14 residues. Germline CDR1 is DFQATT and CDR2 is SNEGSKA (reference sequence).

This clonotype was picked up many times. This chain joins TRBV28 and TRBJ2-2; TRBD1 agrees at 11 bases. From germline, CDR1 is MDHEN and CDR2 SYDVKM. After removal of 5 bases from V and 9 bases from J, the junction contained 5 bases not matched to a gene. CDR3 length: 14 residues. CDR3: CASSPRTGGRELFF. DNA of the CDR3: TGTGCCAGCAGTCCCAGGACAGGGGGCAGGGAGCTGTTTTTT. Drawing the rest from reference TRBV28 and TRBJ2-2, the complete variable domain is DVKVTQSSRYLVKRTGEKVFLECVQDMDHENMFWYRQDPGLGLRLIYFSYDVKMKEKGDIPEGYSVSREKKERFSLILESASTNQTSMYLCASSPRTGGRELFFGEGSRLTVL.

This clonotype came up many times. The chain couples TRBV2 to TRBJ2-1, with 9 bases aligning to TRBD1. The CDR3 length is 15 residues. The germline V gene has CDR1 SNHLY and CDR2 FYNNEI. V shed 0 bases and J 8 bases; nucleotides not matched to a gene: 5. CDR3 in amino acids: CASSEAWTGDYEQFF. CDR3 coding DNA: TGTGCCAGCAGTGAAGCTTGGACAGGGGATTATGAGCAGTTCTTC.

There are a few counts of this clonotype. The J gene is TRBJ1-5, the V gene TRBV7-2; perhaps TRBD1 as D (5 bases). The CDR3 spans 15 residues. Trimming removed 4 bases at V and 4 bases at J, with 14 bases between. Per the germline V gene, CDR1 is SGHTA and CDR2 is FQGNSA. The CDR3 nucleotides are TGTGCCAGCAGCTGGAAGACAGAAGATAATCAGCCCCAGCATTTT. Translated: CASSWKTEDNQPQHF.

This clonotype was seen repeatedly, ten times or more. The rearrangement joins TRBV6-2 or TRBV6-3 to TRBJ2-7; D is unclear. Trimming pared 2 bases from V and 1 base from J, leaving 3 bases between. This CDR3 contains 12 residues. The germline V gene has CDR1 MNHEY and CDR2 SVGEGT. CDR3 sequence: CASSYPSYEQYF. CDR3 in DNA: TGTGCCAGCAGTTACCCATCCTACGAGCAGTACTTC.

This clonotype was counted ten times or more. This chain connects TRBV28 to TRBJ1-5; 7 positions agree with TRBD1. Germline V lookup: CDR1 MDHEN, CDR2 SYDVKM. This CDR3 is built from 15 residues. The ends lost 6 bases at V and 7 bases at J; junction bases unmatched: 12. CDR3 DNA: TGTGCCAGCAGCCTCGCCGGGACAGTTGGGCAGCCCCAGCATTTT. It yields the protein CASSLAGTVGQPQHF.

As regards this clonotype: The junction differs from germline at one of its ends, possibly a read error. This chain uses TRBV7-2 with TRBJ2-1; the D gene is possibly TRBD1 (5 bases). Germline V gene data show CDR1 as SGHTA and CDR2 as FQGNSA. This CDR3 region has 13 residues. The CDR3: CASSASNQGIPVF. As DNA, the CDR3 is TGTGCCAGCAGCGCCTCTAATCAGGGTATTCCGGTCTTC.

This clonotype was recorded at least ten times. The rearrangement uses TRBV6-1 and TRBJ1-2, with D possibly matching TRBD1 (5 bases). V was shortened by 2 bases and J by 7 bases, with 11 bases between the two germline ends. The V gene's germline CDR1 is MNHNS and CDR2 SASEGT. This CDR3 contains 13 residues. CDR3 nucleotides: TGTGCCAGCAGTGAAATCACAGGTTCTGGCTACACCTTC. Translation: CASSEITGSGYTF.

This clonotype has ten or more counts. This chain uses TRBV7-3 with TRBJ1-1, with a weak D call TRBD1 (5 bases). Between the trimmed V and J ends, which lost 2 bases and 7 bases, there was a span of 11 bases. In germline, CDR1 is SGHTA, CDR2 FQGTGA. The length of the CDR3 is 13 residues. CDR3 amino acids: CASSLERGGEAFF. CDR3 in DNA: TGTGCCAGCAGCTTAGAGAGGGGCGGTGAAGCTTTCTTT.

This clonotype showed up many times. The chain combines TRBV27 with TRBJ2-7; D might be TRBD1 (6 bases). V was pared by 1 base and J by 2 bases, with 12 bases between. This CDR3 contains 15 residues. Per germline, CDR1 MNHEY and CDR2 SMNVEV (reference sequence). The CDR3 bases are TGTGCCAGCAGTTTATTTCGGACAGTTACCTACGAGCAGTACTTC. This translates into CASSLFRTVTYEQYF.

This clonotype was seen repeatedly, ten times or more. The chain employs TRBV28 and TRBJ2-5; 8 positions agree with TRBD1. The V gene end was trimmed by 4 bases and the J gene end by 4 bases; junction bases not matched to a gene: 8. The CDR3 contains 15 residues. The V gene's germline CDR1 is MDHEN and CDR2 SYDVKM. In DNA, the CDR3 is TGTGCCAGCAGTTCAAGGACAGGGTGGGGAGAGACCCAGTACTTC. Its protein is CASSSRTGWGETQYF.

This clonotype was recorded at least ten times. The chain carries TRBV28 and TRBJ1-2; D gene unclear. V was cut by 2 bases and J by 2 bases, with 9 bases left in between. The CDR3 covers 14 residues. Germline V gene sequence: CDR1 MDHEN, CDR2 SYDVKM. CDR3 sequence reads: CASSLRVQNYGYTF. CDR3 bases: TGTGCCAGCAGTTTAAGGGTCCAGAACTATGGCTACACCTTC.

This clonotype was picked up many times. This chain joins TRBV5-6 and TRBJ2-1, with 8 bases matching TRBD2. J lost 3 bases, V lost 2 bases, and 7 bases had no gene match. There are 16 residues in the CDR3. Per germline, CDR1 SGHDT and CDR2 YYEEEE. The CDR3 nucleotides are TGTGCCAGCAGCTTCCTTACGGGGGGGTTCTACAATGAGCAGTTCTTC. Its protein is CASSFLTGGFYNEQFF. Drawing the rest from reference TRBV5-6 and TRBJ2-1, the complete variable domain is DAGVTQSPTHLIKTRGQQVTLRCSPKSGHDTVSWYQQALGQGPQFIFQYYEEEERQRGNFPDRFSGHQFPNYSSELNVNALLLGDSALYLCASSFLTGGFYNEQFFGPGTRLTVL.

This clonotype was observed a handful of times. The CDR3 coding sequence is TGCAGTGCTAGTCCAGGGGAAAGGAACATTCAGTACTTC. Its protein product is CSASPGERNIQYF. The rearrangement joins TRBV20-1 to TRBJ2-4, with D tentatively TRBD1 (6 bases). V was shortened by 3 bases and J by 7 bases, with 13 bases between the two germline ends. Germline assignment: CDR1 DFQATT and CDR2 SNEGSKA (reference sequence). The CDR3 extends over 13 amino acids.

This clonotype was seen at least ten times. V is TRBV20-1 and J is TRBJ2-7, with D maybe TRBD1 (7 bases). V lost 6 bases, J lost 5 bases, and 17 bases lay in between. CDR3 length: 13 residues. Germline V gene sequence: CDR1 DFQATT, CDR2 SNEGSKA (reference sequence). Here the CDR3 reads CSAEWTGGDEQYF. As DNA, the CDR3 is TGCAGTGCAGAATGGACAGGAGGGGACGAGCAGTACTTC.